This T cell receptor beta chain was captured by sequencing in a study of T cell responses to AZD1222 COVID-19 vaccine. Recipients boosted at about 4 weeks or about 12 weeks are pooled. Germline values: CDR1 MDHEN, CDR2 SYDVKM. The trim removed 2 bases at V and 0 bases at J, leaving 3 bases unmatched. This CDR3 has 15 residues. Only in-frame clones appear in the TCRdb table, and some are missing; sequencing was by immunoSEQ multiplex PCR. The repertoire holds 130,000 to 150,000 clones, with just over 85% as singletons. This clonotype was sampled from an adult who received the AZD1222 COVID-19 vaccine. The sequences come from peripheral blood, collected 28 days after the second AZD1222 dose. The chain combines TRBV28 with TRBJ2-7; 8 positions agree with TRBD1. The DNA for the CDR3 is TGTGCCAGCAGTTTAATTGGGACAGGCTCCTACGAGCAGTACTTC. Translation: CASSLIGTGSYEQYF.